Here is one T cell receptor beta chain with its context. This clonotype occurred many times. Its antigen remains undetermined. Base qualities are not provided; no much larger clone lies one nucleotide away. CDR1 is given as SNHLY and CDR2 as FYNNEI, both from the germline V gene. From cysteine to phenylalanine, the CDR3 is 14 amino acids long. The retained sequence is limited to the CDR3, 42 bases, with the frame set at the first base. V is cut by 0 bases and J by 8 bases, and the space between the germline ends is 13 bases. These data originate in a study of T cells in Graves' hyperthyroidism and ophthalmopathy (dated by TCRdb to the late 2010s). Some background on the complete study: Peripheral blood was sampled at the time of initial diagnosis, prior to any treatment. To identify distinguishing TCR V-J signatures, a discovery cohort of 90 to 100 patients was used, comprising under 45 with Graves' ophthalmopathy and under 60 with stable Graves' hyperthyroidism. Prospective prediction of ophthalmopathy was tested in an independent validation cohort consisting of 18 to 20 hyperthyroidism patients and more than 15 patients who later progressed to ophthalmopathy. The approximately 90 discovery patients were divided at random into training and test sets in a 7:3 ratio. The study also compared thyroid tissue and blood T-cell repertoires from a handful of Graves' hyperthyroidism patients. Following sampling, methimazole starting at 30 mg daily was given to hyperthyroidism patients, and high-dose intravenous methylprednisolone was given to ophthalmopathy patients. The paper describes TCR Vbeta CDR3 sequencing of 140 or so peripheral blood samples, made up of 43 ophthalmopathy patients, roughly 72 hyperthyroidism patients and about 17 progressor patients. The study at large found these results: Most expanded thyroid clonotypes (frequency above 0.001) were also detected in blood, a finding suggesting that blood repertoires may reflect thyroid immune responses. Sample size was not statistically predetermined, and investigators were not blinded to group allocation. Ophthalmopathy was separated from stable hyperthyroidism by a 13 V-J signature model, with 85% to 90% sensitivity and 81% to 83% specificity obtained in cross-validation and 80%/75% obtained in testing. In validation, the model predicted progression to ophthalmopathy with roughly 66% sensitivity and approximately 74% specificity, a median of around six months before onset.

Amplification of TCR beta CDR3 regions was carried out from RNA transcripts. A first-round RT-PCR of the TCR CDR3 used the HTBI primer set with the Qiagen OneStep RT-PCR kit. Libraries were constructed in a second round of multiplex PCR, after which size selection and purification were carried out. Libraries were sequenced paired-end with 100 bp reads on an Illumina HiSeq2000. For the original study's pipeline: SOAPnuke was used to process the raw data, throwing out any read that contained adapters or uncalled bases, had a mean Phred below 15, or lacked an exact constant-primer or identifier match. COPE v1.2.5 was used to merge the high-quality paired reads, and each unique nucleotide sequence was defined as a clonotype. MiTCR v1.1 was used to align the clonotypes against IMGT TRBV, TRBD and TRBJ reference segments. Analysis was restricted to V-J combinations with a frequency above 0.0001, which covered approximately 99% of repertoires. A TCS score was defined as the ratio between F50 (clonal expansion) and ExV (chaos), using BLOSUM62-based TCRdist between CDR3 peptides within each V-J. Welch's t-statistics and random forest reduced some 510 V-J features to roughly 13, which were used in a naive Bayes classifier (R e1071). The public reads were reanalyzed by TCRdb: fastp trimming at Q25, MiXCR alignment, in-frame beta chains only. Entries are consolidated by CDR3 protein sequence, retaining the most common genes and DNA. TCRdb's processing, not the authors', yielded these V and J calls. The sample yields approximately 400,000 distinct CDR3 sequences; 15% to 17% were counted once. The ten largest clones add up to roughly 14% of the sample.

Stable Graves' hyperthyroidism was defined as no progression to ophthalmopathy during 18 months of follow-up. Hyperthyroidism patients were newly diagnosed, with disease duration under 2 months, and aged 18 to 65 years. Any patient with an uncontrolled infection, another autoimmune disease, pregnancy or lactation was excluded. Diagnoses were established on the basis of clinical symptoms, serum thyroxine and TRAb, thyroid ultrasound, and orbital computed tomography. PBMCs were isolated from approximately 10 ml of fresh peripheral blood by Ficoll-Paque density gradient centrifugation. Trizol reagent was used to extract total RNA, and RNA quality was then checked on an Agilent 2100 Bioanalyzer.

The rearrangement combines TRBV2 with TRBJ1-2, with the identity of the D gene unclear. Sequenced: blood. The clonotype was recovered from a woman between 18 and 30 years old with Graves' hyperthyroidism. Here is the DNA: TGTGCCAGCAGTGAAGCCGTGGGAATGAGCGGCTACACCTTC. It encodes CASSEAVGMSGYTF.